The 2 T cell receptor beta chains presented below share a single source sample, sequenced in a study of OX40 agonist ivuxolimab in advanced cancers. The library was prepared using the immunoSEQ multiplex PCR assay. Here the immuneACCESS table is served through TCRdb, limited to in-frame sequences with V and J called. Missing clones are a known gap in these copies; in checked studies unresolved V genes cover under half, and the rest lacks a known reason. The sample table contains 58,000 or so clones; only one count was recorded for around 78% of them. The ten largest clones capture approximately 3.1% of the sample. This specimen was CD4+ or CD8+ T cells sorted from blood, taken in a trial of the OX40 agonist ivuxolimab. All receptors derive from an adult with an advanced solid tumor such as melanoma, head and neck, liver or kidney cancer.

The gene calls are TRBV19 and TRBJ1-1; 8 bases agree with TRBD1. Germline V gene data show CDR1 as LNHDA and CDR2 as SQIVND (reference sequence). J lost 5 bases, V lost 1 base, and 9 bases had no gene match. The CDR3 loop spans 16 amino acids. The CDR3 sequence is CASSIATQGAGTEAFF. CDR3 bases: TGTGCCAGTAGTATAGCTACTCAGGGGGCAGGTACTGAAGCTTTCTTT.

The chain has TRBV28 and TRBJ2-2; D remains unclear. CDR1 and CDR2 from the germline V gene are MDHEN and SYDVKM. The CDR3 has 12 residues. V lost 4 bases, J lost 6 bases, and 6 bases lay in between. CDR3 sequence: CASSSRAGELFF. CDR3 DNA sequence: TGTGCCAGCAGTTCTAGAGCCGGGGAGCTGTTTTTT.